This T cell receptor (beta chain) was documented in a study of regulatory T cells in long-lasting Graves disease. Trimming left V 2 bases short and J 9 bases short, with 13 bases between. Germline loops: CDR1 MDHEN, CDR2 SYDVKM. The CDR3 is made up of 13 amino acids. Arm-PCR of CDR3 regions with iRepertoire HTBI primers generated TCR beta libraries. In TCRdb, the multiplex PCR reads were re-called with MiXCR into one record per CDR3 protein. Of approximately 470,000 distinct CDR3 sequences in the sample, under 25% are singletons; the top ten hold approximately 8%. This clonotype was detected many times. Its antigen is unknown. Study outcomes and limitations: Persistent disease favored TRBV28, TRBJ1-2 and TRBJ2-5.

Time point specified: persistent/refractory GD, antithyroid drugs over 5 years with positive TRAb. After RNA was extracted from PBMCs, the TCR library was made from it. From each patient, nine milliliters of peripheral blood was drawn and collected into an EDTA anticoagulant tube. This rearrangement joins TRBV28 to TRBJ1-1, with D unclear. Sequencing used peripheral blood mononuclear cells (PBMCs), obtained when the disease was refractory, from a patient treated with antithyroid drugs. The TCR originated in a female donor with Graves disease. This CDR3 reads CASSLKGSLKAFF. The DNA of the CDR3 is TGTGCCAGCAGTTTAAAAGGCAGTTTGAAAGCTTTCTTT.